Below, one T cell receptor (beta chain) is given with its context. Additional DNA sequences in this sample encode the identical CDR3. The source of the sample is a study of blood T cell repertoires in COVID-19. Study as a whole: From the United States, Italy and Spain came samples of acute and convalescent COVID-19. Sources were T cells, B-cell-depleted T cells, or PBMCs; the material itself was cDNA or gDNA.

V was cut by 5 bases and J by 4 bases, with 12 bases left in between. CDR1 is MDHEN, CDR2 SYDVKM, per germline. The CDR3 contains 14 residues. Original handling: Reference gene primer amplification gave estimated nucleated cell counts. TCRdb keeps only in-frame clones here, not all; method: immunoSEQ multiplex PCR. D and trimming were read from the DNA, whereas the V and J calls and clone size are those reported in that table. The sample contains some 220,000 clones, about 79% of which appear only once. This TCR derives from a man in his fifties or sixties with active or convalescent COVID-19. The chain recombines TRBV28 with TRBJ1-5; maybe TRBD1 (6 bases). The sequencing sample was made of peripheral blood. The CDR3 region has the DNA TGTGCCAGCAGTACCCTAGGGGGAAATCAGCCCCAGCATTTT. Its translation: CASSTLGGNQPQHF.